The 22 T cell receptor beta chains given below trace back to one sample, sequenced in a study of blood T cell repertoires in COVID-19. The repertoire was sequenced with immunoSEQ multiplex PCR; TCRdb's copy has only in-frame clones and lacks some. The sample consists of around 70,000 clones, 87% of them appearing once. The sequenced material came from peripheral blood. These receptors came from a woman of 80 years or more with active or convalescent COVID-19.

This rearrangement joins TRBV3-1 (or the pseudogene TRBV3-2) to TRBJ1-3; TRBD1 agrees at 8 bases. The germline V gene has CDR1 LGHDT and CDR2 YNNKEL (reference sequence). The CDR3 is 15 residues long. With 0 bases clipped from V and 4 bases from J, the junction kept 2 bases outside the gene matches. For the CDR3, the DNA is TGTGCCAGCAGCCAAGAACAGGGGGGCGGAAACACCATATATTTT. It encodes CASSQEQGGGNTIYF.

This chain connects TRBV30 to TRBJ1-3, with 8 bases matching TRBD1. CDR1 and CDR2 (germline): GTSNPN, SVGIG (reference sequence). The V and J ends lost 4 bases and 0 bases, in that order; junction bases with no gene match: 5. The CDR3 is 15 residues long. DNA for the CDR3: TGTGCCTGGAATACAGGGGGTTACTCTGGAAACACCATATATTTT. This gives the protein CAWNTGGYSGNTIYF.

V and J are TRBV2 and TRBJ2-1, with TRBD1 matching 9 bases. V dropped 7 bases and J dropped 7; count of bases not matched to a gene: 8. The CDR3 is 14 amino acids. The germline V gene encodes CDR1 SNHLY and CDR2 FYNNEI. The DNA of the CDR3 is TGTGCCAGCAAATGGACAGGGGCCCCAAATGAGCAGTTCTTC. This codes for CASKWTGAPNEQFF.

This chain uses TRBV6-5 with TRBJ1-5; TRBD1 matches at 7 bases. Germline CDR1 is MNHEY and CDR2 is SVGAGI. Losses at the gene ends were 4 bases for V and 6 bases for J; bases not matched to a gene: 6. This CDR3 has 14 residues. The CDR3 DNA reads TGTGCCAGCAGTTCCAGGGGGTCCCGTCAGCCCCAGCATTTT. This codes for CASSSRGSRQPQHF.

This chain connects TRBV6-5 to TRBJ1-6; no reliable D call. With 0 bases removed from V and 13 bases from J, the gap between germline ends came to 13 bases. This CDR3 is built from 14 residues. Germline V gene lookup returns CDR1 MNHEY and CDR2 SVGAGI. The CDR3 protein is CASSYSRPARPLHF. Written as DNA, the CDR3 is TGTGCCAGCAGTTACTCGAGGCCAGCTCGGCCCCTCCACTTT.

The V gene is TRBV19, the J gene TRBJ2-1; maybe TRBD2 (7 bases). V was trimmed by 4 bases and J by 1 base, leaving 14 bases between them. The CDR3 contains 16 residues. Germline V lookup: CDR1 LNHDA, CDR2 SQIVND (reference sequence). The CDR3 DNA is TGTGCCAGTAGTAGACCGGCGGGGGCTTCCTACAATGAGCAGTTCTTC. It codes for CASSRPAGASYNEQFF. Full variable domain (rest looked up from reference TRBV19 and TRBJ2-1): DGGITQSPKYLFRKEGQNVTLSCEQNLNHDAMYWYRQDPGQGLRLIYYSQIVNDFQKGDIAEGYSVSREKKESFPLTVTSAQKNPTAFYLCASSRPAGASYNEQFFGPGTRLTVL.

This chain links TRBV5-1 with TRBJ2-5; the D gene is possibly TRBD1 (5 bases). V was pared by 2 bases and J by 3 bases, with 14 bases between. Germline V CDR1 and CDR2: SGHRS, YFSETQ. The CDR3 has 15 amino acids. CDR3 DNA: TGCGCCAGCAGCTTTTACAGGATGATGGAAGAGACCCAGTACTTC. This sequence encodes CASSFYRMMEETQYF. The whole variable domain, filled in from reference TRBV5-1 and TRBJ2-5, reads KAGVTQTPRYLIKTRGQQVTLSCSPISGHRSVSWYQQTPGQGLQFLFEYFSETQRNKGNFPGRFSGRQFSNSRSEMNVSTLELGDSALYLCASSFYRMMEETQYFGPGTRLLVL.

This chain links TRBV11-2 with TRBJ1-3; D is perhaps TRBD1 (5 bases). Trimming shortened V by 0 bases and J by 8 bases, and 8 bases separated the two germline ends. The CDR3 sequence is 13 residues long. Germline V lookup: CDR1 SGHAT, CDR2 FQNNGV. The CDR3 sequence: CASSLDRAHTIYF. The CDR3 region has the DNA TGTGCCAGCAGCTTAGACAGGGCCCACACCATATATTTT.

The rearrangement uses TRBV25-1 and TRBJ2-1; 9 bases line up with TRBD1. V trimming: 5 bases; J trimming: 5 bases; junction bases outside the gene matches: 7. The CDR3 totals 15 residues. Germline lookup yields CDR1 MGHDK and CDR2 SYGVNS. In nucleotides, the CDR3 is TGTGCCAGCAGTCACGGACAGGGGAACGACAATGAGCAGTTCTTC. Protein product: CASSHGQGNDNEQFF.

The chain recombines TRBV28 with TRBJ1-1, with D possibly being TRBD1 (5 bases). V was clipped by 5 bases and J by 6 bases, with 10 bases between them. This CDR3 comprises 12 residues. Germline V gives CDR1 MDHEN, CDR2 SYDVKM. The CDR3, as DNA: TGTGCCAGCAGTAGGGGAAACGCTGAAGCTTTCTTT. Its protein product is CASSRGNAEAFF.

In nucleotides, the CDR3 is TGTGCCAGCAGTGAATGGAAGGAGATTAATTCACCCCTCCACTTT. This sequence encodes CASSEWKEINSPLHF. The gene calls are TRBV25-1 and TRBJ1-6; D is unclear. This CDR3 contains 15 residues. The V and J ends lost 1 base and 6 bases respectively, with 10 bases between them. CDR1 is MGHDK and CDR2 is SYGVNS in the germline V gene.

The rearrangement joins TRBV14 to TRBJ2-3, with D tentatively TRBD2 (6 bases). The germline gives CDR1 SGHDN, CDR2 FVKESK. This CDR3 comprises 16 residues. V lost 1 base and J lost 4, with 15 bases in between. DNA of the CDR3: TGTGCCAGCAGCCAAGTCCGGGACTTTCTTTCAGATACGCAGTATTTT. It specifies CASSQVRDFLSDTQYF.

V usage is TRBV7-9 and J usage is TRBJ2-2; 9 nucleotides agree with TRBD2. Per the germline V gene, CDR1 is SEHNR and CDR2 is FQNEAQ (reference sequence). The V and J ends lost 3 bases and 6 bases, in that order; junction bases with no gene match: 2. This CDR3 is 14 amino acids long. For the CDR3, the DNA is TGTGCCAGCAGCTTGGGACTAGCCTCCGGGGAGCTGTTTTTT. As protein: CASSLGLASGELFF.

The V call is TRBV19, the J call TRBJ2-6; weak D call: TRBD1 (6 bases). The CDR3 covers 13 residues. CDR1 and CDR2 from the germline V gene are LNHDA and SQIVND (reference sequence). The CDR3 region is CVGQPSGANVLTF. CDR3 nucleotides: TGTGTCGGACAGCCCTCTGGGGCCAACGTCCTGACTTTC.

The gene calls are TRBV7-6 and TRBJ2-3, with TRBD1 matching over 7 bases. Germline CDR1 is SGHVS and CDR2 is FNYEAQ. The V and J ends lost 5 bases and 1 base, in that order; junction bases with no gene match: 9. The CDR3 contains 16 residues. The CDR3 reads CASSGYRDSRTDTQYF. The CDR3 DNA reads TGTGCCAGCAGCGGTTACCGGGACAGTCGCACAGATACGCAGTATTTT.

This chain uses TRBV19 with TRBJ2-6, with no clear D. The V end lost 4 bases, the J end lost 1 base, and 14 bases lay between the germline ends. The germline CDR1 and CDR2 sequences are LNHDA and SQIVND (reference sequence). CDR3 length: 17 residues. The DNA of the CDR3 is TGTGCCAGTAGTACCCGACATCAGGAATCTGGGGCCAACGTCCTGACTTTC. It specifies CASSTRHQESGANVLTF. Full variable domain (missing parts from reference TRBV19 and TRBJ2-6): DGGITQSPKYLFRKEGQNVTLSCEQNLNHDAMYWYRQDPGQGLRLIYYSQIVNDFQKGDIAEGYSVSREKKESFPLTVTSAQKNPTAFYLCASSTRHQESGANVLTFGAGSRLTVL.

This chain links TRBV12-3 or TRBV12-4 with TRBJ1-1; D might be TRBD1 (6 bases). The CDR3 is made up of 11 amino acids. Trimming stripped 7 bases from V and 5 bases from J, with 8 bases between. This CDR3 is CASTRGTEAFF. The CDR3 bases are TGTGCCAGCACTAGGGGGACTGAAGCTTTCTTT.

The count of this clone is one. The chain joins TRBV5-5 to TRBJ2-7; 8 bases map to TRBD1. The germline CDR1 and CDR2 sequences are SGHKS and YYEKEE (reference sequence). There are 15 residues in the CDR3. V lost 4 bases, J lost 3 bases, and 9 bases stayed unmatched. The CDR3 reads CASSPRDRSHYEQYF. The CDR3 coding sequence is TGTGCCAGCAGCCCCCGGGACAGGAGCCACTACGAGCAGTACTTC.

The J gene is TRBJ1-1, the V gene TRBV3-1 (or the pseudogene TRBV3-2); D is ambiguous. Germline loops: CDR1 LGHDT, CDR2 YNNKEL (reference sequence). V lost 7 bases and J 1 base, leaving 13 bases between the germline ends. The CDR3 contains 14 residues. The CDR3 sequence is CASTLASTNTEAFF. The DNA for the CDR3 is TGTGCCAGCACCTTAGCATCCACGAACACTGAAGCTTTCTTT.

The chain joins TRBV4-1 to TRBJ1-4; 7 bases line up with TRBD1. This CDR3 has 14 amino acids. Germline-derived CDR1 and CDR2 are MGHRA and YSYEKL. After removal of 5 bases from V and 4 bases from J, the junction contained 4 bases not matched to a gene. The CDR3 here is CASSNRDSNEKLFF. The CDR3 nucleotides are TGCGCCAGCAGCAACCGGGACAGTAATGAAAAACTGTTTTTT.

The chain recombines TRBV10-3 with TRBJ2-2; no clear D. CDR3 length equals 13 residues. Deletions cut 7 bases from V and 3 bases from J, with 9 bases between. Germline V gene data show CDR1 as ENHRY and CDR2 as SYGVKD. CDR3 residues: CAIKSRDTGELFF. The CDR3 region has the DNA TGTGCCATCAAGAGTCGGGACACCGGGGAGCTGTTTTTT.

The chain uses TRBV5-4 and TRBJ1-6; D gene unclear. Germline CDR1 reads SGHNT; CDR2 reads YYREEE (reference sequence). CDR3 length: 12 amino acids. Trimming cost V 0 bases and J 9 bases, with 4 bases left between them. This CDR3 is CASSLDTSPLHF. The CDR3 DNA reads TGTGCCAGCAGCTTGGACACTTCACCCCTCCACTTT.